This T cell receptor beta chain was retrieved from a study of OX40 agonist ivuxolimab in advanced cancers. In the study overall: Patients were dosed intravenously with ivuxolimab at 0.01 to 10 mg/kg every 2 weeks. Head and neck, renal cell, melanoma or hepatocellular carcinoma were the cancers that dose-escalation patients had. Study-wide results and caveats: On average, CD8+ T cells showed a greater number of expanded clones than CD4+.

Only one count was recorded for this clone. Its antigen is currently unknown. Assay used: immunoSEQ multiplex PCR; TCRdb lists only in-frame clones, some missing. The repertoire includes about 34,000 clones, roughly 80% of them detected once, and approximately 2.4% sits in the top ten. J was trimmed by 7 bases and V by 6 bases; bases with no gene match: 7. The CDR3 totals 13 residues. Germline lookup yields CDR1 SNHLY and CDR2 FYNNEI. The chain has TRBV2 and TRBJ1-2, with 8 bases that match TRBD1. The sequence was collected from an adult with an advanced solid tumor such as melanoma, head and neck, liver or kidney cancer. This material consisted of CD4+ or CD8+ T cells sorted from blood, taken in a trial of the OX40 agonist ivuxolimab. For the CDR3, the DNA is TGTGCCAGCAGGCAGGGGGCATCGGGTGGCTACACCTTC. Protein product: CASRQGASGGYTF.